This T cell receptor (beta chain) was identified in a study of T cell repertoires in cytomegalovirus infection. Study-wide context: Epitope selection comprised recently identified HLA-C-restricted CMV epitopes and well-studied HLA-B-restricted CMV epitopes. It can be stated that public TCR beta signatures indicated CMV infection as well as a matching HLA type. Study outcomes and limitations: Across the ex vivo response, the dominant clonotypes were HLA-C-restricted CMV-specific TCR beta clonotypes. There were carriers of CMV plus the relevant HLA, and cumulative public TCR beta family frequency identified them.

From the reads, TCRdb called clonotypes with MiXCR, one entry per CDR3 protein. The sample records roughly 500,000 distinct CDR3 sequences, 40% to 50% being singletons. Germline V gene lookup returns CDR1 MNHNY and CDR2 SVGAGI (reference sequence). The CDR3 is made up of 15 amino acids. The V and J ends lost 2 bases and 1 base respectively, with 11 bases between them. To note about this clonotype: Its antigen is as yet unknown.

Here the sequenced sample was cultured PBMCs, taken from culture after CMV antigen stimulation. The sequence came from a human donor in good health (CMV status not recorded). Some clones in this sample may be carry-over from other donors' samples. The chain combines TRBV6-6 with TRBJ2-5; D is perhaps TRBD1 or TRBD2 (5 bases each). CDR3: CASSYVGDRQETQYF. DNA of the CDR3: TGTGCCAGCAGTTACGTGGGGGATCGCCAAGAGACCCAGTACTTC.